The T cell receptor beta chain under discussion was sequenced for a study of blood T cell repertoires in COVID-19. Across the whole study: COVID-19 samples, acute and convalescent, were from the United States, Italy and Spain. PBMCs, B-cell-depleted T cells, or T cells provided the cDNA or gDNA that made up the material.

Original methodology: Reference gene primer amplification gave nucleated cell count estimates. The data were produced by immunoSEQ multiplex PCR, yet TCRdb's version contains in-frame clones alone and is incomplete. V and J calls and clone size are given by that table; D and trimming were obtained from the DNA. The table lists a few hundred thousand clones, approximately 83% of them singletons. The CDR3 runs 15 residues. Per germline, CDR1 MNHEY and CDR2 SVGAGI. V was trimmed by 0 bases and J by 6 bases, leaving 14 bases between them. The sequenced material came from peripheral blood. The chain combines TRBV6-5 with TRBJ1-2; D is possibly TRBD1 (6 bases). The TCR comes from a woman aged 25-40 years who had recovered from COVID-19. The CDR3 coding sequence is TGTGCCAGCAGTTACTCGGCCTACGGGACACATGGCTACACCTTC. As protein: CASSYSAYGTHGYTF.